This T cell receptor (beta chain) was retrieved from a study of cytomegalovirus exposure and HLA in healthy donors. General observations from the study: The study labeled 164 TCR beta chains cytomegalovirus-associated.

To note about this clone: The antigen is undetermined.

The J segment lost 2 bases and the V segment lost 10 bases, leaving 5 bases of the junction unmatched. Germline values: CDR1 SNHLY, CDR2 FYNNEI. The CDR3 consists of 13 residues. PCR employed 60 Vbeta and 13 Jbeta primers. The method was immunoSEQ multiplex PCR; TCRdb's version includes in-frame clones alone and lacks a portion of them. The sample yields about 150,000 clones, roughly 9.6% seen once. The clonotype originates from a woman aged 40 to 49 in good health and CMV-seropositive. The chain joins TRBV2 to TRBJ2-1; TRBD1 agrees at 7 bases. Sample: PBMCs. The chain's CDR3 is CATKGQPYNEQFF. The CDR3 nucleotides read TGTGCCACCAAGGGACAGCCCTACAATGAGCAGTTCTTC. The whole variable domain, remainder taken from reference TRBV2 and TRBJ2-1, is EPEVTQTPSHQVTQMGQEVILRCVPISNHLYFYWYRQILGQKVEFLVSFYNNEISEKSEIFDDQFSVERPDGSNFTLKIRSTKLEDSAMYFCATKGQPYNEQFFGPGTRLTVL.